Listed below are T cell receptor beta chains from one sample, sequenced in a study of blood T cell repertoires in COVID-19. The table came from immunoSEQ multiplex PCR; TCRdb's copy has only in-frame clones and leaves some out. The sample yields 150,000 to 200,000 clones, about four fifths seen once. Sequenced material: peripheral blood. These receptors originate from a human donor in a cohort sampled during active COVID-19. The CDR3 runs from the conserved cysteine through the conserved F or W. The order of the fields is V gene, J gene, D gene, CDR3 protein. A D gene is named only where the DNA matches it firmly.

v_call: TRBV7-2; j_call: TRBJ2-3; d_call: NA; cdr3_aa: CASSGGLDTQYF
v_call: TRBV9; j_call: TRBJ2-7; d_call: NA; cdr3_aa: CASSVGVDSSSYEQYF
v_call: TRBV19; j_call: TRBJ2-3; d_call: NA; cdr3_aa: CASSDGGSTDTQYF
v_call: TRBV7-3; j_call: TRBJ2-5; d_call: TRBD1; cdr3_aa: CASSSGTGGETQYF
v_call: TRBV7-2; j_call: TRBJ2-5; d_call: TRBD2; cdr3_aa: CASSISGGALQETQYF
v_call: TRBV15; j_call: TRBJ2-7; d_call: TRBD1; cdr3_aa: CATSRNPTGSDEQYF
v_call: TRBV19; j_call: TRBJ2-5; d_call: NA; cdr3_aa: CASSRPQETQYF
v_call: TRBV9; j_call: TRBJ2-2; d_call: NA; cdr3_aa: CASSVVGGTGELFF
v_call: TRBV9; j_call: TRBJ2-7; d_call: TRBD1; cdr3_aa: CASSTAATGSSYEQYF
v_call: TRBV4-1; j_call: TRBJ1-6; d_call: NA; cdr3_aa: CASSQVGLSRLDNSPLHF
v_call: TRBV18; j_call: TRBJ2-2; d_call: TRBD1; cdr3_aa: CASSLDRGRTGELFF
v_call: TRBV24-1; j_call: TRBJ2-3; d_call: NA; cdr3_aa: CATSEGRITDTQYF
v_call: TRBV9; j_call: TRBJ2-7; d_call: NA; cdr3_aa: CASSPRGFWDEQYF
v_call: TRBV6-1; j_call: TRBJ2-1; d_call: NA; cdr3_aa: CASSEQRDEQFF
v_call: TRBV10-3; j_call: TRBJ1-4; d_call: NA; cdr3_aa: CAISQVMSEKLFF
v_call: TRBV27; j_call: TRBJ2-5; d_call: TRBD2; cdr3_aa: CASSSLIAGSSQETQYF
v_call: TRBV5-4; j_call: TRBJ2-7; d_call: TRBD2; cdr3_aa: CASSLGGGATYEQYF
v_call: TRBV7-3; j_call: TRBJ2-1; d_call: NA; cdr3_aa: CASSLGSLSYNEQFF
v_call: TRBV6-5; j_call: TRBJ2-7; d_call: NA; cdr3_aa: CASRGVVFGDEQYF
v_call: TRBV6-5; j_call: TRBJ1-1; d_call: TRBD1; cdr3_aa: CASSFTGTAHTEAFF
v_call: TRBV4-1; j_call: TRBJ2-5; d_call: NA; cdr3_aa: CASSQEGGEYQETQYF
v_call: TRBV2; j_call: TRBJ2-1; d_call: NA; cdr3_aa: CASSSRPEQFF
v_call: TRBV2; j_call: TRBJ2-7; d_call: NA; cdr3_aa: CASSKPGAKAYEQYF
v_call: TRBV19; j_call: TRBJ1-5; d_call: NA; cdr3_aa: CASSIDLFGTVQPQHF